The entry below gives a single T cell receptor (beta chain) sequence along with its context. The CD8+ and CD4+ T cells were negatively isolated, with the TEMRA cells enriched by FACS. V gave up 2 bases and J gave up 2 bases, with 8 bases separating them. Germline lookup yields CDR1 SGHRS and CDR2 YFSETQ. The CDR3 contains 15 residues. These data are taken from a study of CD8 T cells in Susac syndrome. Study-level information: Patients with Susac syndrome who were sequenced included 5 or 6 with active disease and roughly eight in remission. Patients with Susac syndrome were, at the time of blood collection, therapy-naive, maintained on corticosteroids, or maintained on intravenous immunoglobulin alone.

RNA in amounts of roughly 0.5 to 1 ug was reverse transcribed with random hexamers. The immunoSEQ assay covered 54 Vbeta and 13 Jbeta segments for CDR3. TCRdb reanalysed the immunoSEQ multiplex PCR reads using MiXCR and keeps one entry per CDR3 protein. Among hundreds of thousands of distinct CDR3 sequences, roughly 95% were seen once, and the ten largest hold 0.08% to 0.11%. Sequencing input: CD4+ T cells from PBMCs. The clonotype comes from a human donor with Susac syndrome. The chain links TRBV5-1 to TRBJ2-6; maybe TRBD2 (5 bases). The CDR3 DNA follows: TGCGCCAGCAGCTTTCGGGGAACTGGGGCCAACGTCCTGACTTTC. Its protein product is CASSFRGTGANVLTF.